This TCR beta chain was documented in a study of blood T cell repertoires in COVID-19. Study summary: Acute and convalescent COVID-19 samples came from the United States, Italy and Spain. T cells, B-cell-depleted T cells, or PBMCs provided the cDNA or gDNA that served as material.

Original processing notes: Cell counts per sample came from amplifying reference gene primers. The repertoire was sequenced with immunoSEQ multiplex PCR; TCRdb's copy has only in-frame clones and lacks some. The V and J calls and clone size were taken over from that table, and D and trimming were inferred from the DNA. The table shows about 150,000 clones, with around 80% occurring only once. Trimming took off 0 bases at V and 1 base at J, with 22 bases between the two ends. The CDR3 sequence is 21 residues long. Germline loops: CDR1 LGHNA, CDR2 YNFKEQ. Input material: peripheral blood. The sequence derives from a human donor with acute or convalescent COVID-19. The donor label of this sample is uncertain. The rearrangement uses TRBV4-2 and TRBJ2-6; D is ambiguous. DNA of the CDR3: TGTGCCAGCAGCCAAGATAAGAAAAGACAAACAATTTTATCTGGGGCCAACGTCCTGACTTTC. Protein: CASSQDKKRQTILSGANVLTF.